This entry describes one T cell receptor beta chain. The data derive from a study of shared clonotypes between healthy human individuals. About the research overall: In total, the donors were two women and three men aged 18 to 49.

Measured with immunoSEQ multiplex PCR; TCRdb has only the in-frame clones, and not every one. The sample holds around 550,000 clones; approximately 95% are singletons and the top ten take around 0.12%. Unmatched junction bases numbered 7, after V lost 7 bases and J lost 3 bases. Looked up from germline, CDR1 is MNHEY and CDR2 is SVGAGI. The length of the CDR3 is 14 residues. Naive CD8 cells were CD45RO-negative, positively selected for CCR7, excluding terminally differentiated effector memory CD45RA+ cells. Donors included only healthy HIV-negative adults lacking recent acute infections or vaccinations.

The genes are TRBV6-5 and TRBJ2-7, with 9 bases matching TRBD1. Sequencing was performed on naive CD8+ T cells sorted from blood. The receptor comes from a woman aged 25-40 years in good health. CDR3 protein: CASNSGTGIYEQYF. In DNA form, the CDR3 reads TGTGCCAGCAATTCCGGGACAGGGATCTACGAGCAGTACTTC.